Listed below are T cell receptor beta chains from one sample, sequenced in a study of low-dose radiotherapy and immunotherapy resistance in tumors. A single record per CDR3 protein comes from TCRdb applying MiXCR to the reads. This sample has under 70,000 distinct CDR3 sequences, with almost 25% found just once. The material sequenced was PBMCs, taken before treatment. Receptor source: a male donor with prostate cancer. Both conserved end residues are part of each CDR3. A D gene is named only where the DNA matches it firmly. The size field is filled for only some rows; it gives once, few, many or a size class.

D	length	V	J	size	CDR3	DNA
-	16	TRBV14	TRBJ2-7	-	CASSLPPGGLPYEQYF	TGTGCCAGCAGCCTCCCCCCCGGGGGCCTCCCCTACGAGCAGTACTTC
TRBD2	18	TRBV12-3/TRBV12-4	TRBJ2-2	few	CASSFGALAGGPTGELFF	TGTGCCAGCAGTTTTGGCGCTCTAGCGGGGGGGCCCACCGGGGAGCTGTTTTTT
-	15	TRBV7-8	TRBJ2-7	many	CASSLAAGASYEQYF	TGTGCCAGCAGCTTAGCGGCGGGGGCCTCCTACGAGCAGTACTTC
TRBD2	16	TRBV11-2	TRBJ2-1	many	CASSLRGRDLVNEQFF	TGTGCCAGCAGCTTACGGGGGAGGGATTTGGTCAATGAGCAGTTCTTC
TRBD2	19	TRBV4-2	TRBJ2-1	-	CASSQDPLTSGGAFFEQFF	TGTGCCAGCAGCCAAGACCCTCTTACTAGCGGGGGGGCGTTCTTTGAGCAGTTCTTC
-	14	TRBV9	TRBJ2-7	-	CASSLLAASAEQYF	TGTGCCAGCAGCCTGTTGGCGGCTAGCGCCGAGCAGTACTTC
-	14	TRBV7-2	TRBJ1-5	many	CASSLRTVNQPQHF	TGTGCCAGCAGCTTAAGGACAGTCAATCAGCCCCAGCATTTT
TRBD1	17	TRBV20-1	TRBJ2-2	-	CSASPPRGRGYTGELFF	TGCAGTGCCAGCCCCCCCAGGGGGCGAGGGTACACCGGGGAGCTGTTTTTT
TRBD2	15	TRBV3-1	TRBJ2-7	many	CASSQDPTSADQQHF	TGTGCCAGCAGCCAAGACCCGACTAGCGCGGACCAGCAACACTTC
-	14	TRBV10-3	TRBJ2-2	-	CAISENRGTGELFF	TGTGCCATCAGTGAGAATAGGGGGACCGGGGAGCTGTTTTTT
TRBD2	15	TRBV6-4	TRBJ2-1	many	CASSDTGGSYNEQFF	TGTGCCAGCAGTGACACGGGGGGGTCCTACAATGAGCAGTTCTTC
-	14	TRBV30	TRBJ1-1	many	CAWSPPWGNTEAFF	TGTGCCTGGAGCCCCCCTTGGGGTAACACTGAAGCTTTCTTT
TRBD1	15	TRBV6-1	TRBJ1-5	few	CASSDGQGGNQPQHF	TGTGCCAGCAGTGATGGACAGGGTGGGAATCAGCCCCAGCATTTT
-	12	TRBV30	TRBJ1-2	-	CAWSSGYYGYTF	TGTGCCTGGTCAAGCGGGTACTATGGCTACACCTTC
-	11	TRBV3-1	TRBJ1-1	many	CASSHAKEAFF	TGTGCCAGCAGCCACGCCAAGGAAGCTTTCTTT
TRBD1	15	TRBV13	TRBJ2-3	many	CASSPDRAGTDTQYF	TGTGCCAGCAGCCCCGACAGGGCCGGGACAGATACGCAGTATTTT
-	14	TRBV12-3/TRBV12-4	TRBJ1-1	many	CASRIQGGMGEAFF	TGTGCCAGCAGAATCCAAGGGGGTATGGGTGAAGCTTTCTTT